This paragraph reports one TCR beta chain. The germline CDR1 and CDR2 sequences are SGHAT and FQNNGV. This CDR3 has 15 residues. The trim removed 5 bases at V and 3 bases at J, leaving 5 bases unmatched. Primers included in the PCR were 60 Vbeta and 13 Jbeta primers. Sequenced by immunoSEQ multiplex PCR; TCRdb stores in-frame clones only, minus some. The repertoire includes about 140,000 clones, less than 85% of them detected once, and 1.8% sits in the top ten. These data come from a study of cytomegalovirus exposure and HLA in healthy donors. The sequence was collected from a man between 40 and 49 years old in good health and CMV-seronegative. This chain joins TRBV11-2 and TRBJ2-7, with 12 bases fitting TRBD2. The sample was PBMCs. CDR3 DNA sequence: TGTGCCAGCAGCATCCGGACTAGCGGGGACTACGAGCAGTACTTC. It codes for CASSIRTSGDYEQYF.